The 27 T cell receptor beta chains reported below all come from one sample, sequenced in a study of a mutant IDH1 vaccine in newly diagnosed glioma. Antigens of these TCRs are unknown. Described time point: week 35, safety follow-up. Doses of 300 ug of mutant IDH1 20-mer peptide were given with topical imiquimod. Profiling relied on immunoSEQ multiplex PCR, and the TCRdb table lists in-frame clones only, not all of them. Of around 30,000 clones in the sample, 80% to 85% were seen once. The source was PBMCs, collected from a glioma patient whose treatment included an IDH1 peptide vaccine. These receptors originate from a woman between 18 and 29 years old with glioma.

This chain joins TRBV7-8 and TRBJ2-5; D gene uncertain. Trimming pared 1 base from V and 7 bases from J, leaving 13 bases between. The germline V gene encodes CDR1 SGHVS and CDR2 FQNEAQ. CDR3 size: 14 residues. The DNA of the CDR3 is TGTGCCAGCAGCTTAGATGCCTCCCTGGGGACCCAGTACTTC. Translated, it gives CASSLDASLGTQYF.

The chain joins TRBV7-2 to TRBJ2-5, with a weak D call TRBD2 (5 bases). In germline, CDR1 is SGHTA, CDR2 FQGNSA. The CDR3 is made up of 15 amino acids. The ends were cut back, 0 bases at V and 2 bases at J, with 10 bases in the middle. CDR3 region: CASSLADSPQETQYF. The CDR3 bases are TGTGCCAGCAGCTTAGCGGACTCACCTCAAGAGACCCAGTACTTC.

This clone was detected once. V is TRBV7-8 and J is TRBJ1-1; 8 bases agree with TRBD1. V was pared by 5 bases and J by 11 bases, with 7 bases of the junction left unmatched. From germline, CDR1 is SGHVS and CDR2 FQNEAQ. The CDR3 is made up of 12 amino acids. CDR3 residues: CASSVGQGAAFF. The DNA of the CDR3 is TGTGCCAGCAGCGTAGGACAGGGAGCGGCTTTCTTT. The variable domain in full, completed from reference TRBV7-8 and TRBJ1-1, reads GAGVSQSPRYKVAKRGQDVALRCDPISGHVSLFWYQQALGQGPEFLTYFQNEAQLDKSGLPSDRFFAERPEGSVSTLKIQRTQQEDSAVYLCASSVGQGAAFFGQGTRLTVV.

This clone is a singleton in its sample. The chain joins TRBV11-1 to TRBJ1-1; possible D gene TRBD1, 5 bases. The CDR3 consists of 14 residues. The ends were cut back, 0 bases at V and 2 bases at J, with 7 bases in the middle. Germline lookup yields CDR1 SGHAT and CDR2 FQDESV (reference sequence). The DNA of the CDR3 is TGTGCCAGCAGCTTAGCGAGGGGAAACACTGAAGCTTTCTTT. Translation gives CASSLARGNTEAFF.

The chain joins TRBV7-9 to TRBJ2-5, with 9 nucleotides matching TRBD1. CDR3 size: 14 residues. Germline loops: CDR1 SEHNR, CDR2 FQNEAQ (reference sequence). J lost 3 bases, V lost 1 base, and 0 bases had no gene match. CDR3 residues: CASSLGTGEETQYF. The CDR3 DNA reads as TGTGCCAGCAGCTTAGGGACAGGGGAAGAGACCCAGTACTTC.

The chain recombines TRBV9 with TRBJ2-1, with D maybe TRBD2 (6 bases). Germline CDR1 is SGDLS and CDR2 is YYNGEE. The V and J ends lost 6 bases and 0 bases respectively, with 16 bases between them. The CDR3 extends over 16 amino acids. CDR3: CASTWGLGNSYNEQFF. CDR3 coding DNA: TGTGCCAGCACGTGGGGACTGGGAAACTCCTACAATGAGCAGTTCTTC.

This clone has just a few counts. The chain joins TRBV6-1 to TRBJ1-5; D is possibly TRBD1 (5 bases). The V gene's germline CDR1 is MNHNS and CDR2 SASEGT. V lost 7 bases and J lost 3, with 10 bases in between. The CDR3 has 13 amino acids. CDR3 in amino acids: CASTLDTNQPQHF. As DNA, the CDR3 is TGTGCCAGCACTTTGGACACCAATCAGCCCCAGCATTTT.

The chain uses TRBV4-3 and TRBJ2-5, with a possible D match to TRBD1 (6 bases). The CDR3 is made up of 15 amino acids. The V end was cut by 3 bases, the J end by 5 bases, with 16 bases between. Germline assignment: CDR1 LGHNA and CDR2 YSLEER. CDR3 loop: CASSQGTTEGETQYF. The CDR3 DNA reads as TGCGCCAGCAGCCAGGGGACAACAGAAGGGGAGACCCAGTACTTC.

The chain employs TRBV5-5 and TRBJ2-5; unclear D gene. Trimming removed 2 bases at V and 1 base at J, with 12 bases between. The CDR3 covers 15 residues. Germline assignment: CDR1 SGHKS and CDR2 YYEKEE (reference sequence). In DNA form, the CDR3 reads TGTGCCAGCAGCTTCTATGGTCAGGTCCAAGAGACCCAGTACTTC. Amino acid sequence: CASSFYGQVQETQYF.

The table lists this clone with a few counts. This chain joins TRBV19 and TRBJ2-5; TRBD2 aligns across 11 bases. V was pared by 5 bases and J by 5 bases, with 7 bases of the junction left unmatched. The CDR3 length is 15 residues. Germline V lookup: CDR1 LNHDA, CDR2 SQIVND (reference sequence). The CDR3 region has the DNA TGTGCCAGTAGTGTGACTAGCGGGGACTTCGAGACCCAGTACTTC. Encoded protein: CASSVTSGDFETQYF.

V usage is TRBV14 and J usage is TRBJ2-3, with no clear D. The CDR3 sequence is 13 residues long. Germline-derived CDR1 and CDR2 are SGHDN and FVKESK. The V gene lost 2 bases and the J gene lost 1 base, with 4 bases spanning the gap. For the CDR3, the DNA is TGTGCCAGCAGCCAATACGGCACAGATACGCAGTATTTT. It specifies CASSQYGTDTQYF.

The rearrangement uses TRBV11-2 and TRBJ2-7; D is uncertain. The CDR3 loop spans 16 amino acids. Trimming pared 7 bases from V and 1 base from J, leaving 20 bases between. Germline lookup yields CDR1 SGHAT and CDR2 FQNNGV. CDR3 in DNA: TGTGCCAGCACAGCTTCTGGCACCGCAGCTTCCTACGAGCAGTACTTC. Translation gives CASTASGTAASYEQYF.

The chain is built from TRBV6-4 and TRBJ2-2; D is unclear. The CDR3 is 15 residues long. V lost 2 bases to trimming and J lost 0 bases, with 7 bases between them. The germline V gene has CDR1 MRHNA and CDR2 SNTAGT. The CDR3 reads CASSDKASNTGELFF. CDR3 bases: TGTGCCAGCAGTGACAAGGCTTCGAACACCGGGGAGCTGTTTTTT.

This chain connects TRBV6-5 to TRBJ1-4, with a possible D match to TRBD1 (6 bases). Trimming pared 2 bases from V and 4 bases from J, leaving 11 bases between. This CDR3 region has 15 residues. Germline assignment: CDR1 MNHEY and CDR2 SVGAGI. The CDR3, as DNA: TGTGCCAGCAGTTACGGGGGCAGCGATAATGAAAAACTGTTTTTT. Translating it yields CASSYGGSDNEKLFF.

In this sample, this clone turned up a few times. The J gene is TRBJ1-3, the V gene TRBV29-1; D ambiguous. Trimming took off 4 bases at V and 3 bases at J, with 7 bases between the two ends. Germline V gene sequence: CDR1 SQVTM, CDR2 ANQGSEA. The CDR3 is 12 amino acids. Written as DNA, the CDR3 is TGCAGCGTTGTGTCGGTTGGAAACACCATATATTTT. It codes for CSVVSVGNTIYF.

This clone was seen a single time. V is TRBV11-3 and J is TRBJ1-2; 7 nucleotides align to TRBD1. The CDR3 is 17 amino acids. Unmatched junction bases numbered 14, after V lost 1 base and J lost 6 bases. CDR1 SGHNT and CDR2 YENEEA come from the germline V gene. In DNA, the CDR3 is TGTGCCAGCAGCTTAGGAAGGACAGGACCTACTTCCCATGGCTACACCTTC. Translating gives CASSLGRTGPTSHGYTF.

This clone was seen more than once but under ten times. This rearrangement joins TRBV5-5 to TRBJ2-2; 9 positions match TRBD2. With V trimmed by 2 bases and J by 4 bases, 3 bases remained unmatched. The CDR3 runs 15 residues. The V gene's germline CDR1 is SGHKS and CDR2 YYEKEE (reference sequence). CDR3 sequence (DNA): TGTGCCAGCAGCTTCCGTAGCGGGAGCACCGGGGAGCTGTTTTTT. As protein: CASSFRSGSTGELFF.

The chain is built from TRBV19 and TRBJ1-1, with 8 nucleotides matching TRBD1. The CDR3 consists of 13 residues. The junction had 2 bases not matched to a gene; V was cut back by 7 bases and J by 1 base. Germline values: CDR1 LNHDA, CDR2 SQIVND (reference sequence). CDR3 amino acids: CASKGQGNTEAFF. Written as DNA, the CDR3 is TGTGCCAGTAAAGGACAGGGGAACACTGAAGCTTTCTTT.

This clone occurred a few times. The V and J genes are TRBV9 and TRBJ1-2; no definite D call. Germline CDR1 SGDLS, CDR2 YYNGEE. This CDR3 has 14 residues. V gave up 4 bases and J gave up 6 bases, with 16 bases separating them. The CDR3 region has the DNA TGTGCCAGCAGCTCTCAACTGGGCATTGATGGCTACACCTTC. This gives the protein CASSSQLGIDGYTF.

The V call is TRBV10-2, the J call TRBJ2-5; D may be TRBD2 (6 bases). Germline loops: CDR1 WSHSY, CDR2 SAAADI. Trimming pared 2 bases from V and 5 bases from J, leaving 15 bases between. The CDR3 covers 15 residues. The CDR3: CASSEQGLPRETQYF. Here the CDR3 DNA reads TGCGCCAGCAGTGAGCAGGGACTCCCTCGGGAGACCCAGTACTTC.

This chain uses TRBV18 with TRBJ2-1; the match to TRBD1 covers 7 bases. Unmatched junction bases numbered 6, after V lost 3 bases and J lost 1 base. The CDR3 has 16 amino acids. Germline V lookup: CDR1 KGHSH, CDR2 LQKENI. DNA of the CDR3: TGTGCCAGCTCACCCATGACAGGGTCATCCTACAATGAGCAGTTCTTC. The encoded protein is CASSPMTGSSYNEQFF. The full variable domain, rest sourced from reference TRBV18 and TRBJ2-1, is NAGVMQNPRHLVRRRGQEARLRCSPMKGHSHVYWYRQLPEEGLKFMVYLQKENIIDESGMPKERFSAEFPKEGPSILRIQQVVRGDSAAYFCASSPMTGSSYNEQFFGPGTRLTVL.

By its share, this clone is medium-sized (0.01 to 0.1%). V and J are TRBV2 and TRBJ2-2, with TRBD2 identical over 7 bases. V lost 2 bases to trimming and J lost 5 bases; unmatched junction nucleotides: 8. CDR3 length: 16 residues. Germline CDR1 SNHLY, CDR2 FYNNEI. This chain's CDR3 is CASSESGGSQTGELFF. CDR3 sequence (DNA): TGTGCCAGCAGTGAATCGGGCGGGAGTCAAACCGGGGAGCTGTTTTTT.

The V and J genes are TRBV4-2 and TRBJ1-5; D uncertain. Germline CDR1 reads LGHNA; CDR2 reads YNFKEQ. Trimming cost V 1 base and J 5 bases, with 12 bases left between them. The CDR3 is 15 amino acids. The CDR3 sequence is CASSQGFGSDQPQHF. Here the CDR3 DNA reads TGTGCCAGCAGCCAAGGGTTCGGTTCTGATCAGCCCCAGCATTTT.

The chain employs TRBV6-5 and TRBJ2-7, with 10 bases lining up with TRBD1. The CDR3 length is 15 residues. In germline, CDR1 is MNHEY, CDR2 SVGAGI. Losses at the gene ends were 2 bases for V and 5 bases for J; bases not matched to a gene: 6. CDR3 in amino acids: CASSYRDRGRNEQYF. The CDR3 DNA sequence: TGTGCCAGCAGTTACCGAGACAGGGGGCGTAACGAGCAGTACTTC.

The chain joins TRBV18 to TRBJ2-7, with 10 nucleotides matching TRBD2. Germline V CDR1 and CDR2: KGHSH, LQKENI. V lost 5 bases and J lost 4; bases outside the gene matches: 11. The CDR3 is made up of 16 amino acids. The CDR3 loop is CASSSLAGAALYEQYF. The CDR3 DNA follows: TGTGCCAGCTCAAGCCTAGCGGGAGCTGCCCTATACGAGCAGTACTTC. The full variable domain, rest sourced from reference TRBV18 and TRBJ2-7, is NAGVMQNPRHLVRRRGQEARLRCSPMKGHSHVYWYRQLPEEGLKFMVYLQKENIIDESGMPKERFSAEFPKEGPSILRIQQVVRGDSAAYFCASSSLAGAALYEQYFGPGTRLTVT.

In its sample, this clone was seen once. In DNA form, the CDR3 reads TGTGCCAGCAGCGGACTAGCGGGAGGCAATGAGCAGTTCTTC. Residues: CASSGLAGGNEQFF. This chain connects TRBV9 to TRBJ2-1, with TRBD2 matching 13 bases. Germline CDR1 and CDR2: SGDLS and YYNGEE. CDR3 size: 14 residues. Unmatched junction bases numbered 0, after V lost 3 bases and J lost 6 bases.

This clone was detected only a few times. The chain links TRBV18 to TRBJ1-5; a weak D match, TRBD1 (5 bases). Germline CDR1 and CDR2: KGHSH and LQKENI. CDR3 length: 14 amino acids. Trimming removed 3 bases at V and 4 bases at J, with 10 bases between. DNA of the CDR3: TGTGCCAGCTCACCGGCACCAGGGAATCAGCCCCAGCATTTT. Its translation: CASSPAPGNQPQHF.